This T cell receptor (beta chain) derives from a study of T-cell memory formation after mild COVID-19. The wider study: TCR clusters were mostly confined to one donor each. Whole-study findings and limits: SARS-CoV-2 specificity was not confirmed for second-wave clones peaking on day 37. Some clones that responded turned up in pre-infection memory, which suggests that cross-reactive memory joined in. Mainly in CM and EM were contracting CD4+ clones; CD8+ were in EMRA.

Each CDR3 protein is one row after TCRdb ran MiXCR on the 5' RACE reads. The sample has under 250,000 distinct CDR3 sequences, about 11% seen once; the top ten hold approximately 2.8%. Trimming pared 3 bases from V and 4 bases from J, leaving 12 bases between. This CDR3 spans 14 amino acids. CDR1 SGHTA and CDR2 FQGNSA come from the germline V gene. This clonotype was counted a few times. Its antigen is not identified. The sample was PBMCs or a T cell subset sorted from them (not recorded which). The rearrangement uses TRBV7-2 and TRBJ1-2, with a possible D match to TRBD1 (5 bases). This receptor was obtained from a man younger than 35 who had mild COVID-19 (a few samples of this study predate the infection). Cell type and time point are not known. The CDR3 sequence: CASSLNGGVYGYTF. For the CDR3, the DNA is TGTGCCAGCAGCTTGAATGGGGGAGTCTATGGCTACACCTTC.